The 28 T cell receptor beta chains presented below share a single source sample, sequenced in a study of patients and donors after allogeneic stem cell transplantation. TCRdb re-derived calls from the RT-PCR reads in MiXCR, one entry per CDR3 protein. Counted here are some 150,000 distinct CDR3 sequences, about two fifths occurring once; the ten biggest clones make up roughly 52%. The sequenced sample consisted of blood, either unsorted or a sorted T cell fraction (not recorded which). The receptors were sampled from a human donor who was either an allogeneic HSCT recipient or a stem cell or donor lymphocyte infusion donor (not recorded which). It is not recorded whose cells these are; they may come from a transplant donor.

This chain links TRBV20-1 with TRBJ1-2; 7 bases are a match to TRBD1. Germline lookup yields CDR1 DFQATT and CDR2 SNEGSKA (reference sequence). V lost 3 bases, J lost 1 base, and 11 bases stayed unmatched. The CDR3 covers 16 residues. The CDR3 region has the DNA TGCAGTGCTAGGGGCGGGACAGTTCCTTTTAACTATGGCTACACCTTC. This sequence encodes CSARGGTVPFNYGYTF.

The DNA of the CDR3 is TGTGCCAGCAGCAGCGAGCCGGGACAGGTTCGAGAAAAACTGTTTTTT. Its protein product is CASSSEPGQVREKLFF. The chain couples TRBV12-3 or TRBV12-4 to TRBJ1-4, with 8 bases lining up with TRBD1. CDR3 size: 16 residues. The ends lost 6 bases at V and 8 bases at J; junction bases unmatched: 14.

The chain carries TRBV5-1 and TRBJ2-2, with 8 nucleotides matching TRBD2. In germline, CDR1 is SGHRS, CDR2 YFSETQ. The CDR3 is 14 amino acids. Trimming at V came to 8 bases and at J to 4 bases, leaving 7 bases not matched to a gene. The CDR3 sequence: CASIGREGTGELFF. Here the CDR3 DNA reads TGCGCCAGTATCGGACGGGAGGGCACCGGGGAGCTGTTTTTT.

A few counts support this clonotype. The CDR3 sequence is CASSLSPHRVETQYF. In DNA, the CDR3 is TGTGCCAGCAGTTTATCCCCGCACAGGGTTGAGACCCAGTACTTC. The chain carries TRBV28 and TRBJ2-5, with D perhaps TRBD1 (6 bases). CDR1 is MDHEN, CDR2 SYDVKM, per germline. The CDR3 totals 15 residues. The V and J ends lost 1 base and 5 bases respectively, with 14 bases between them.

CDR3 DNA: TGTGCCAGCAGTGGCTCTTTCCGGGGAACCGGGGAGCTGTTTTTT. This translates into CASSGSFRGTGELFF. This chain uses TRBV6-1 with TRBJ2-2; D is perhaps TRBD2 (5 bases). V lost 4 bases and J 5 bases, leaving 14 bases between the germline ends. The germline gives CDR1 MNHNS, CDR2 SASEGT. This CDR3 is 15 amino acids long.

The chain employs TRBV12-3 or TRBV12-4 and TRBJ1-2, with D unresolved. The CDR3 is 13 amino acids. V was cut by 7 bases and J by 0 bases, with 9 bases left in between. The DNA for the CDR3 is TGTGCCAGCAATCCCGGACCTAACTATGGCTACACCTTC. Its protein is CASNPGPNYGYTF.

Ten or more counts support this clonotype. The chain combines TRBV12-3 or TRBV12-4 with TRBJ1-1, with 9 bases that match TRBD1. J gave up 5 bases and V 4 bases, and 5 bases lay outside the gene matches. The CDR3 spans 14 residues. CDR3 in DNA: TGTGCCAGCAGTTGGACAGGGGCTAGAACTGAAGCTTTCTTT. As protein: CASSWTGARTEAFF.

This clonotype has a handful of counts. The chain recombines TRBV6-5 with TRBJ1-2; D is perhaps TRBD1 (6 bases). Trimming removed 6 bases at V and 4 bases at J, with 12 bases between. Per germline, CDR1 MNHEY and CDR2 SVGAGI. This CDR3 contains 13 residues. CDR3 loop: CASREGVGYGYTF. Here the CDR3 DNA reads TGTGCCAGCAGAGAGGGGGTAGGCTATGGCTACACCTTC.

The rearrangement joins TRBV27 to TRBJ2-2; no definite D call. The germline V and J ends were trimmed by 5 bases and 1 base, with 11 bases remaining between them. Germline-derived CDR1 and CDR2 are MNHEY and SMNVEV (reference sequence). This CDR3 is built from 15 residues. The CDR3 nucleotides read TGTGCCAGCAGTGCCTCTTCAGGGAACACCGGGGAGCTGTTTTTT. Translated: CASSASSGNTGELFF.

V and J are TRBV14 and TRBJ2-7; TRBD2 might be the D (6 bases). With 1 base removed from V and 8 bases from J, the gap between germline ends came to 21 bases. The length of the CDR3 is 16 residues. Germline V CDR1 and CDR2: SGHDN, FVKESK. This CDR3 reads CASSQGVGGSFGKQYF. The CDR3 DNA reads as TGTGCCAGCAGCCAAGGGGTTGGAGGGAGTTTCGGTAAGCAGTACTTC.

The chain recombines TRBV24-1 with TRBJ2-3; 10 bases align to TRBD2. The CDR3 runs 16 residues. CDR1 is KGHDR and CDR2 is SFDVKD in the germline V gene. Trimming cost V 5 bases and J 1 base; bases outside gene matches: 5. The CDR3 nucleotides read TGTGCCACCAGTGGCCGGACTAGCGGAGGCACAGATACGCAGTATTTT. Its translation: CATSGRTSGGTDTQYF.

This clonotype was counted a few times. The chain carries TRBV5-6 and TRBJ1-5, with D unresolved. The V end lost 1 base, the J end lost 9 bases, and 11 bases lay between the germline ends. Per the germline V gene, CDR1 is SGHDT and CDR2 is YYEEEE. This CDR3 is 13 amino acids long. The CDR3 protein is CASSLRRVTPQHF. In DNA form, the CDR3 reads TGTGCCAGCAGCTTGCGTCGAGTCACGCCCCAGCATTTT.

This clonotype was detected a few times. This rearrangement joins TRBV6-5 to TRBJ1-5; D uncertain. The CDR3 extends over 14 amino acids. The germline CDR1 and CDR2 sequences are MNHEY and SVGAGI. Trimming removed 4 bases from V and 4 bases from J, with 11 bases in between. CDR3 in amino acids: CASSFGPLNQPQHF. The CDR3 DNA follows: TGTGCCAGCAGTTTTGGGCCGCTAAATCAGCCCCAGCATTTT.

This clonotype came up a few times. The rearrangement links TRBV5-6 to TRBJ2-5, with 7 bases that match TRBD2. V lost 0 bases, J lost 9 bases, and 5 bases stayed unmatched. Germline loops: CDR1 SGHDT, CDR2 YYEEEE. This CDR3 has 13 amino acids. CDR3 DNA sequence: TGTGCCAGCAGCTTGGACGCCCGGGAGGCCCAGTACTTC. Encoded protein: CASSLDAREAQYF.

The chain carries TRBV6-5 and TRBJ1-2, with 11 bases fitting TRBD1. There are 14 residues in the CDR3. The trim removed 4 bases at V and 8 bases at J, leaving 6 bases unmatched. Germline V gene data show CDR1 as MNHEY and CDR2 as SVGAGI. Here the CDR3 DNA reads TGTGCCAGCAGTTCCCGGGACAGGGGGTTCGGCTACACCTTC. Translation: CASSSRDRGFGYTF.

This clonotype was detected a few times. This chain joins TRBV20-1 and TRBJ1-1; D is possibly TRBD1 (5 bases). Per the germline V gene, CDR1 is DFQATT and CDR2 is SNEGSKA (reference sequence). The CDR3 runs to 14 residues. Trimming stripped 6 bases from V and 1 base from J, with 15 bases between. CDR3 sequence (DNA): TGCAGTGCGGGGGTCTTGCATTCGAACACTGAAGCTTTCTTT. It codes for CSAGVLHSNTEAFF.

The chain has TRBV7-9 and TRBJ1-1; D is perhaps TRBD1 (5 bases). Deletions cut 4 bases from V and 4 bases from J, with 13 bases between. Germline V gives CDR1 SEHNR, CDR2 FQNEAQ (reference sequence). The CDR3 is 14 amino acids. The CDR3 nucleotides read TGTGCCAGCAGCTCGACAGAGTCCCCCACTGAAGCTTTCTTT. Protein: CASSSTESPTEAFF.

V usage is TRBV28 and J usage is TRBJ1-1; D is ambiguous. The V and J ends lost 8 bases and 3 bases respectively, with 10 bases between them. The CDR3 covers 12 residues. Germline V gene lookup returns CDR1 MDHEN and CDR2 SYDVKM. The CDR3 region is CASWEAHTEAFF. The CDR3 nucleotides are TGTGCCAGCTGGGAGGCGCACACTGAAGCTTTCTTT. Drawing the rest from reference TRBV28 and TRBJ1-1, the complete variable domain is DVKVTQSSRYLVKRTGEKVFLECVQDMDHENMFWYRQDPGLGLRLIYFSYDVKMKEKGDIPEGYSVSREKKERFSLILESASTNQTSMYLCASWEAHTEAFFGQGTRLTVV.

This clonotype was observed once. This rearrangement joins TRBV15 to TRBJ2-7, with D perhaps matching TRBD2 (5 bases). This CDR3 is built from 15 residues. CDR1 and CDR2 from the germline V gene are LNHNV and YYDKDF (reference sequence). V lost 5 bases and J 2 bases, leaving 16 bases between the germline ends. For the CDR3, the DNA is TGTGCCACCAGCGACGGACTTTCCATGACCTACGAGCAGTACTTC. This sequence encodes CATSDGLSMTYEQYF. Complete variable domain (other parts from reference TRBV15 and TRBJ2-7): DAMVIQNPRYQVTQFGKPVTLSCSQTLNHNVMYWYQQKSSQAPKLLFHYYDKDFNNEADTPDNFQSRRPNTSFCFLDIRSPGLGDTAMYLCATSDGLSMTYEQYFGPGTRLTVT.

This chain links TRBV29-1 with TRBJ2-7; unclear D gene. The CDR3 extends over 9 amino acids. Germline lookup yields CDR1 SQVTM and CDR2 ANQGSEA. For the CDR3, the DNA is TGCAGTAATCCCAGCGAGCAGTACGTC. It specifies CSNPSEQYV.

The chain recombines TRBV12-3 or TRBV12-4 with TRBJ2-1; D gene ambiguous. This CDR3 contains 14 residues. Trimming left V 6 bases short and J 7 bases short, with 16 bases between. CDR3 nucleotides: TGTGCCAGCAGCCCTGTAACCGCGAGGAATGAGCAGTTCTTC. Translated: CASSPVTARNEQFF.

The chain carries TRBV3-1 and TRBJ2-7, with 8 bases matching TRBD2. Germline CDR1 is LGHDT and CDR2 is YNNKEL (reference sequence). V shed 0 bases and J 2 bases; nucleotides not matched to a gene: 9. This CDR3 contains 17 residues. The CDR3 spells CASSQDSLAGLTYEQYF. The CDR3 region has the DNA TGTGCCAGCAGCCAAGATAGTCTAGCGGGCTTAACCTACGAGCAGTACTTC.

A few counts support this clonotype. The chain employs TRBV29-1 and TRBJ2-2, with D possibly TRBD1 on 5 matching bases. The V end lost 7 bases, the J end lost 5 bases, and 8 bases lay between the germline ends. This CDR3 spans 11 amino acids. Germline V lookup: CDR1 SQVTM, CDR2 ANQGSEA. The CDR3 reads CSAQGTGELFF. The CDR3 DNA reads TGCAGCGCTCAGGGTACCGGGGAGCTGTTTTTT.

The J gene is TRBJ2-3, the V gene TRBV12-3 or TRBV12-4; D perhaps matches TRBD2 (6 bases). V was cut by 2 bases and J by 7 bases, with 13 bases left in between. The CDR3 extends over 14 amino acids. CDR3: CASSLNSAGYTQYF. CDR3 in DNA: TGTGCCAGCAGTTTAAACTCGGCGGGGTATACGCAGTATTTT.

The chain is built from TRBV10-3 and TRBJ1-1; D is unresolved. The germline gives CDR1 ENHRY, CDR2 SYGVKD. The CDR3 sequence is 14 residues long. The ends were cut back, 0 bases at V and 2 bases at J, with 7 bases in the middle. CDR3 DNA: TGTGCCATCAGTGAGTCCCCCCCCAACACTGAAGCTTTCTTT. Translation: CAISESPPNTEAFF.

This clonotype was counted between two and nine times. The chain combines TRBV10-3 with TRBJ2-3; D perhaps matches TRBD2 (5 bases). The CDR3 runs 17 residues. The germline V gene has CDR1 ENHRY and CDR2 SYGVKD. V dropped 4 bases and J dropped 0 bases, with 17 bases sitting between them. The CDR3 loop reads CAISGEAAPFSTDTQYF. The CDR3 DNA is TGTGCCATCAGTGGAGAAGCGGCACCTTTTAGCACAGATACGCAGTATTTT.

This clonotype was detected a few times. This sequence joins TRBV7-9 and TRBJ2-4; D call uncertain. The germline V gene has CDR1 SEHNR and CDR2 FQNEAQ (reference sequence). This CDR3 is built from 16 residues. Trimming took off 2 bases at V and 0 bases at J, with 11 bases between the two ends. The CDR3 nucleotides read TGTGCCAGCAGCTTAACCGGGCCTAAAGCCAAAAACATTCAGTACTTC. This encodes CASSLTGPKAKNIQYF.

The chain combines TRBV18 with TRBJ2-7; possible D gene TRBD2, 5 bases. Looked up from germline, CDR1 is KGHSH and CDR2 is LQKENI. V lost 3 bases to trimming and J lost 2 bases, with 17 bases between them. There are 16 residues in the CDR3. Written as DNA, the CDR3 is TGTGCCAGCTCACCGCTCCGGGGTGGAGAGGCCTACGAGCAGTACTTC. This translates into CASSPLRGGEAYEQYF.